Reported below is one T cell receptor beta chain. Trimming pared 1 base from V and 6 bases from J, leaving 6 bases between. The V gene's germline CDR1 is LNHNV and CDR2 YYDKDF (reference sequence). This CDR3 region has 13 residues. The protocol was immunoSEQ multiplex PCR, while the TCRdb copy is restricted to in-frame clones and leaves out a portion. The data hold 110,000 or so clones, with approximately 95% observed a single time. This sample is drawn from a study of T cell changes during pregnancy in multiple sclerosis. The origin of this receptor is a female donor with multiple sclerosis, enrolled in a pregnancy study. This rearrangement joins TRBV15 to TRBJ1-4; D gene ambiguous. The specimen was peripheral blood, collected before pregnancy. CDR3 sequence: CATSRAQDEKLFF. In DNA form, the CDR3 reads TGTGCCACCAGCAGAGCCCAGGATGAAAAACTGTTTTTT.